The 31 T cell receptor beta chains in this list originate from one sample, sequenced in a study of cytomegalovirus exposure and HLA in healthy donors. Use of 60 Vbeta and 13 Jbeta primers characterized the PCR. Measured with immunoSEQ multiplex PCR; TCRdb has only the in-frame clones, and not every one. The table shows over 200,000 clones, with around four fifths occurring only once. Specimen: PBMCs. The source is a woman aged 55-70 years in good health and CMV-seropositive.

The chain has TRBV5-1 and TRBJ2-7; 7 nucleotides line up with TRBD1. The CDR3 has 14 amino acids. Germline CDR1 reads SGHRS; CDR2 reads YFSETQ. J lost 7 bases, V lost 2 bases, and 9 bases had no gene match. CDR3 sequence (DNA): TGCGCCAGCAGCTTCACAGGGGAAGTCTTGGAGCAGTACTTC. Amino acids: CASSFTGEVLEQYF.

The chain uses TRBV27 and TRBJ2-1; 8 positions match TRBD2. Losses at the gene ends were 5 bases for V and 9 bases for J; bases not matched to a gene: 3. Germline V lookup: CDR1 MNHEY, CDR2 SMNVEV (reference sequence). The length of the CDR3 is 12 residues. CDR3 sequence: CASSPRGVEQFF. The DNA for the CDR3 is TGTGCCAGCAGTCCGCGGGGGGTTGAGCAGTTCTTC.

This chain links TRBV5-1 with TRBJ2-1, with TRBD1 matching over 7 bases. Trimming took 5 bases from V and 5 from J; bases not matched to a gene: 4. CDR1 and CDR2 (germline): SGHRS, YFSETQ. The length of the CDR3 is 13 residues. CDR3 sequence reads: CASSQGQNNEQFF. For the CDR3, the DNA is TGCGCCAGCAGTCAGGGACAGAACAATGAGCAGTTCTTC. Supplemented by reference TRBV5-1 and TRBJ2-1, the full variable domain reads KAGVTQTPRYLIKTRGQQVTLSCSPISGHRSVSWYQQTPGQGLQFLFEYFSETQRNKGNFPGRFSGRQFSNSRSEMNVSTLELGDSALYLCASSQGQNNEQFFGPGTRLTVL.

This clone was observed a handful of times. V and J are TRBV5-1 and TRBJ2-7; TRBD2 matches 11 bases. J gave up 1 base and V 4 bases, and 4 bases lay outside the gene matches. Germline CDR1 reads SGHRS; CDR2 reads YFSETQ. The CDR3 has 15 amino acids. This CDR3 reads CASSETSGESYEQYF. The CDR3 DNA reads TGCGCCAGCAGCGAGACTAGCGGGGAATCCTACGAGCAGTACTTC.

The chain couples TRBV27 to TRBJ2-7; the match to TRBD1 covers 8 bases. CDR3 length equals 17 residues. V shed 6 bases and J 5 bases; nucleotides not matched to a gene: 18. Germline CDR1 is MNHEY and CDR2 is SMNVEV (reference sequence). CDR3 sequence: CASSSIGQGGRSDEQYF. The CDR3 DNA is TGTGCCAGCAGCTCGATAGGACAGGGTGGGAGATCGGACGAGCAGTACTTC.

This clone was recorded a few times. V usage is TRBV28 and J usage is TRBJ1-6; no clear D. Trimming pared 7 bases from V and 6 bases from J, leaving 10 bases between. Looked up from germline, CDR1 is MDHEN and CDR2 is SYDVKM. The CDR3 runs to 13 residues. CDR3 in DNA: TGTGCCAGCACCCTGAGTCTTAATTCACCCCTCCACTTT. Encoded protein: CASTLSLNSPLHF.

As for this clone: Other DNA sequences in this sample translate to the same CDR3. The chain carries TRBV18 and TRBJ2-7; 10 bases are a match to TRBD1. Unmatched junction bases numbered 0, after V lost 2 bases and J lost 5 bases. CDR3 length: 13 amino acids. Germline V CDR1 and CDR2: KGHSH, LQKENI. The CDR3 DNA sequence: TGTGCCAGCTCACCAGGGACAGGGGACGAGCAGTACTTC. This gives the protein CASSPGTGDEQYF.

The chain is built from TRBV5-1 and TRBJ1-1; 11 positions agree with TRBD1. J was trimmed by 7 bases and V by 4 bases; bases with no gene match: 9. The CDR3 sequence is 15 residues long. CDR1 and CDR2 from the germline V gene are SGHRS and YFSETQ. For the CDR3, the DNA is TGCGCCAGCAGCCCTGGACAGGGGGCGCCTTTTGAAGCTTTCTTT. Its protein is CASSPGQGAPFEAFF.

The chain uses TRBV10-3 and TRBJ2-7, with D uncertain. Trimming removed 10 bases from V and 6 bases from J, with 13 bases in between. The CDR3 has 11 amino acids. Germline CDR1 and CDR2: ENHRY and SYGVKD. CDR3 sequence: CATGGPGEQYF. The CDR3, as DNA: TGTGCCACCGGCGGCCCGGGCGAGCAGTACTTC.

This chain joins TRBV28 and TRBJ2-3; tentatively, D is TRBD2 (6 bases). The CDR3 is 12 residues long. Germline V CDR1 and CDR2: MDHEN, SYDVKM. V was shortened by 10 bases and J by 1 base, with 9 bases between the two germline ends. DNA of the CDR3: TGTGCCACCGGAGGGGGCACAGATACGCAGTATTTT. This gives the protein CATGGGTDTQYF.

The sample holds a few counts of this clone. The genes are TRBV25-1 and TRBJ1-6; D not resolved. V was pared by 4 bases and J by 0 bases, with 4 bases between. Germline-derived CDR1 and CDR2 are MGHDK and SYGVNS. The CDR3 covers 14 residues. The CDR3 DNA is TGTGCCAGCAGTGGCGGCTCCTATAATTCACCCCTCCACTTT. It yields the protein CASSGGSYNSPLHF. The full variable domain, rest sourced from reference TRBV25-1 and TRBJ1-6, is EADIYQTPRYLVIGTGKKITLECSQTMGHDKMYWYQQDPGMELHLIHYSYGVNSTEKGDLSSESTVSRIRTEHFPLTLESARPSHTSQYLCASSGGSYNSPLHFGNGTRLTVT.

The CDR3 bases are TGTGCCAGCAGCTCCCGGACTAGCGCAGATACGCAGTATTTT. Translated, it gives CASSSRTSADTQYF. The chain links TRBV5-4 to TRBJ2-3, with 9 bases lining up with TRBD2. Germline lookup yields CDR1 SGHNT and CDR2 YYREEE (reference sequence). The V and J ends lost 3 bases and 4 bases, in that order; junction bases with no gene match: 3. The CDR3 loop spans 14 amino acids.

The CDR3 here is CASSLPGTGSHEQYF. The DNA of the CDR3 is TGTGCCAGCAGCCTGCCCGGGACAGGGTCTCACGAGCAGTACTTC. This sequence joins TRBV5-6 and TRBJ2-7; TRBD1 matches 9 bases. The J segment lost 5 bases and the V segment lost 4 bases, leaving 10 bases of the junction unmatched. The CDR3 has 15 residues. In germline, CDR1 is SGHDT, CDR2 YYEEEE.

This clone was picked up one time. The chain links TRBV28 to TRBJ2-3, with TRBD1 identical over 7 bases. CDR1 and CDR2 from the germline V gene are MDHEN and SYDVKM. Trimming took 3 bases from V and 1 from J; bases not matched to a gene: 4. This CDR3 has 15 residues. CDR3 coding DNA: TGTGCCAGCAGTTTCCATACAGGGGGCACAGATACGCAGTATTTT. It is translated as CASSFHTGGTDTQYF.

The table lists this clone with a few counts. This chain connects TRBV20-1 to TRBJ1-3; D might be TRBD1 (5 bases). Trimming removed 2 bases at V and 8 bases at J, with 7 bases between. This CDR3 spans 11 amino acids. The germline V gene has CDR1 DFQATT and CDR2 SNEGSKA (reference sequence). The CDR3 here is CSARQGYTIYF. As DNA, the CDR3 is TGCAGTGCTAGACAGGGTTACACCATATATTTT.

This chain joins TRBV9 and TRBJ2-5; the match to TRBD2 covers 12 bases. The J segment lost 5 bases and the V segment lost 4 bases, leaving 3 bases of the junction unmatched. CDR3 length: 14 residues. Germline CDR1 SGDLS, CDR2 YYNGEE. The CDR3 sequence is CASSRTSGMETQYF. In DNA form, the CDR3 reads TGTGCCAGCAGCCGGACTAGCGGGATGGAGACCCAGTACTTC.

The chain combines TRBV15 with TRBJ1-3; no clear D. Germline CDR1 is LNHNV and CDR2 is YYDKDF (reference sequence). CDR3 length: 16 residues. The V gene lost 6 bases and the J gene lost 4 bases, with 19 bases spanning the gap. As DNA, the CDR3 is TGTGCCACCAGACCAGGAGGGTCCTCCGTCGGAAACACCATATATTTT. It translates to CATRPGGSSVGNTIYF.

The V call is TRBV10-3, the J call TRBJ2-1; D is undetermined. The CDR3 length is 14 residues. Trimming took off 6 bases at V and 5 bases at J, with 14 bases between the two ends. Germline V gene data show CDR1 as ENHRY and CDR2 as SYGVKD. The CDR3 region is CAISLLGYHNEQFF. The CDR3 coding sequence is TGTGCCATCAGCCTCTTGGGCTATCACAATGAGCAGTTCTTC.

This sequence joins TRBV6-4 and TRBJ2-2; tentatively, D is TRBD1 (5 bases). This CDR3 is 15 amino acids long. CDR1 MRHNA and CDR2 SNTAGT come from the germline V gene. Trimming pared 5 bases from V and 6 bases from J, leaving 16 bases between. The CDR3: CASSQEAGRSGELFF. The CDR3 nucleotides read TGTGCCAGCAGTCAAGAGGCAGGGCGGTCCGGGGAGCTGTTTTTT.

V gene TRBV6-5 combines with J gene TRBJ1-2, with D unclear. Germline V gene lookup returns CDR1 MNHEY and CDR2 SVGAGI. Between the trimmed V and J ends, which lost 0 bases and 3 bases, there was a span of 8 bases. This CDR3 comprises 14 residues. CDR3 amino acids: CASSYSLADYGYTF. CDR3 coding DNA: TGTGCCAGCAGTTACTCGTTGGCAGACTATGGCTACACCTTC.

This clone was recorded once. J is TRBJ2-5 and V is TRBV5-4, with 9 bases aligning to TRBD2. The V segment lost 2 bases and the J segment 11 bases; nucleotides outside the gene matches: 16. CDR1 is SGHNT and CDR2 is YYREEE in the germline V gene (reference sequence). This CDR3 has 16 residues. This CDR3 is CASSFGAAGGPGEQYF. DNA for the CDR3: TGTGCCAGCAGCTTCGGTGCCGCGGGGGGGCCGGGGGAGCAGTACTTC.

The chain couples TRBV5-4 to TRBJ2-7; tentative D call: TRBD2 (5 bases). The germline V gene encodes CDR1 SGHNT and CDR2 YYREEE (reference sequence). V was pared by 0 bases and J by 5 bases, with 12 bases between. CDR3 length equals 14 residues. DNA of the CDR3: TGTGCCAGCAGCTTGGCAGGTACTAGTCACGAGCAGTACTTC. This sequence encodes CASSLAGTSHEQYF.

The V and J genes are TRBV10-2 and TRBJ1-2; TRBD1 is a possible D gene (6 bases). This CDR3 has 16 residues. The germline V gene has CDR1 WSHSY and CDR2 SAAADI. Trimming shortened V by 6 bases and J by 3 bases, and 20 bases separated the two germline ends. CDR3 sequence reads: CASRDPGGRADYGYTF. Written as DNA, the CDR3 is TGCGCCAGCAGGGACCCTGGGGGCAGGGCGGACTATGGCTACACCTTC.

The chain's CDR3 is CASRSTDTQYF. In nucleotides, the CDR3 is TGTGCCAGCAGGAGTACAGATACGCAGTATTTT. The chain recombines TRBV5-6 with TRBJ2-3; D not resolved. With 5 bases removed from V and 3 bases from J, the gap between germline ends came to 4 bases. The length of the CDR3 is 11 residues. Germline CDR1 reads SGHDT; CDR2 reads YYEEEE. The complete variable domain, with remaining parts taken from reference TRBV5-6 and TRBJ2-3, reads DAGVTQSPTHLIKTRGQQVTLRCSPKSGHDTVSWYQQALGQGPQFIFQYYEEEERQRGNFPDRFSGHQFPNYSSELNVNALLLGDSALYLCASRSTDTQYFGPGTRLTVL.

The CDR3 bases are TGCGCCAGCATACGACGTATGGGGGGTGAAAAACTGTTTTTT. Translated: CASIRRMGGEKLFF. The chain recombines TRBV5-1 with TRBJ1-4, with TRBD1 as a possible D gene (5 bases). This CDR3 region has 14 residues. Trimming took 6 bases from V and 7 from J, leaving 16 bases between them. Per the germline V gene, CDR1 is SGHRS and CDR2 is YFSETQ.

J is TRBJ2-3 and V is TRBV28, with TRBD2 identical over 9 bases. Germline trimming cut 2 bases from V and 5 bases from J; bases unmatched to any gene: 11. Germline V gene lookup returns CDR1 MDHEN and CDR2 SYDVKM. The CDR3 runs 17 residues. CDR3 DNA sequence: TGTGCCAGCAGTTTACCCTCTAGCGGGATCAGTGTAGATACGCAGTATTTT. Translating it yields CASSLPSSGISVDTQYF.

The chain couples TRBV4-1 to TRBJ1-1; the D gene is possibly TRBD1 (5 bases). The V and J ends lost 4 bases and 4 bases respectively, with 19 bases between them. The length of the CDR3 is 16 residues. Germline V gene sequence: CDR1 MGHRA, CDR2 YSYEKL. CDR3 sequence: CASSPYLMGRATEAFF. The CDR3 region has the DNA TGCGCCAGCAGCCCATATTTGATGGGGCGTGCCACTGAAGCTTTCTTT.

This chain joins TRBV10-3 and TRBJ2-3, with D possibly being TRBD2 (5 bases). Germline values: CDR1 ENHRY, CDR2 SYGVKD. V was clipped by 3 bases and J by 4 bases, with 17 bases between them. The CDR3 runs 16 residues. The DNA for the CDR3 is TGTGCCATCAGTGATCCCGGGATGGTGCCCCCAGATACGCAGTATTTT. Its protein product is CAISDPGMVPPDTQYF.

This rearrangement joins TRBV6-6 to TRBJ1-2; D possibly corresponds to TRBD1 (5 bases). Germline V gene sequence: CDR1 MNHNY, CDR2 SVGAGI (reference sequence). The V and J ends lost 4 bases and 2 bases respectively, with 14 bases between them. The CDR3 is 15 residues long. Written as DNA, the CDR3 is TGTGCCAGCAGTTTACCACAGGAGCAGAACTATGGCTACACCTTC. This codes for CASSLPQEQNYGYTF.

The V gene is TRBV28, the J gene TRBJ2-1; 12 bases agree with TRBD1. Germline V gives CDR1 MDHEN, CDR2 SYDVKM. The CDR3 has 15 amino acids. V trimming: 5 bases; J trimming: 4 bases; junction bases outside the gene matches: 3. As DNA, the CDR3 is TGTGCCAGCAGTCGGGACAGGGGGCCTTACAATGAGCAGTTCTTC. It is translated as CASSRDRGPYNEQFF.

The chain couples TRBV10-2 to TRBJ2-2; 9 positions agree with TRBD2. The germline gives CDR1 WSHSY, CDR2 SAAADI. J lost 3 bases, V lost 8 bases, and 10 bases had no gene match. The CDR3 contains 16 residues. The CDR3: CASGGGGGGDTGELFF. CDR3 coding DNA: TGCGCCAGCGGGGGGGGCGGGGGGGGCGACACCGGGGAGCTGTTTTTT.